This T cell receptor (beta chain) emerged from a study of metastatic and nonmetastatic thyroid tumors. Study as a whole: Samples came from malignant and benign thyroid patients, and repertoires were compared across blood and tumor or nodule tissue. The study, taken as a whole, reports: For both blood and tumor, malignant thyroid tumors reportedly showed significantly higher TCR beta diversity than benign nodules did.

Source study methods: A distant-metastasis classifier for papillary thyroid cancer was built using CDR3 differences across clinicopathological groups. TCRdb re-processed the PCR reads through MiXCR. These V and J calls originate from TCRdb's pipeline instead of the authors' own analysis. The repertoire holds roughly 23,000 clones, approximately 21% seen once, with 10% to 15% in the top ten. On this clone itself: Antigen: not known.

None of the patients had undergone any treatment ahead of thyroid surgery. The CDR3 has 14 residues. In germline, CDR1 is DFQATT, CDR2 SNEGSKA (reference sequence). The V end was cut by 3 bases, the J end by 1 base, with 12 bases between. The TCR sequence derives from a male donor with papillary thyroid cancer or a benign thyroid nodule (not recorded which). Some clones in this sample may be carry-over from other donors' samples. The sequencing sample was made of blood. The chain links TRBV20-1 to TRBJ1-1; D unclear. In DNA, the CDR3 is TGCAGTGCTAGCGCCCCCCATGGGAACACTGAAGCTTTCTTT. Its protein is CSASAPHGNTEAFF.